This T cell receptor beta chain derives from a study of Ad26.COV2.S vaccination and SARS-CoV-2 variants. Background on the study: Ad26.COV2.S given intramuscularly, once or twice 56 days apart. Broader study findings: Following vaccination, spike-specific CD8+ and CD4+ T cell responses reportedly exhibited substantial breadth.

Using immunoSEQ multiplex PCR, the repertoire was profiled, and TCRdb retains in-frame clones only, with some absent. The sample shows 300,000 to 400,000 clones, 90% of them seen only once. CDR1 is LNHDA and CDR2 is SQIVND in the germline V gene (reference sequence). Losses at the gene ends were 7 bases for V and 2 bases for J; bases not matched to a gene: 9. The CDR3 loop spans 15 amino acids. Treatment noted: 15 to 20 received Ad26.COV2.S at low or high dose, single or two shots; a few received placebo; per-sample allocation not given. On day 63 after the first injection, vaccine and placebo recipients gave samples. This Boston cohort included adults aged 18-55 years. In regard to this clone: Antigen: not known.

The TCR comes from a person between 18 and 65 years old who received the Ad26.COV2.S COVID-19 vaccine or a placebo. V usage is TRBV19 and J usage is TRBJ2-7; 9 bases fit TRBD1. The sequencing here drew on peripheral blood, taken in a trial of Ad26.COV2.S vaccine versus placebo. The CDR3 DNA is TGTGCCAGTACCCTCGGGACAGGGAAGACCTACGAGCAGTACTTC. It yields the protein CASTLGTGKTYEQYF.